Listed here are 2 T cell receptor beta chains from one sample, sequenced in a study of blood T cell repertoires in COVID-19 (dated by TCRdb to 2019 to 2021). Libraries came from the immunoSEQ multiplex PCR assay. In its TCRdb copy, this immuneACCESS table keeps in-frame sequences only and misses some clones. Where compared with another copy, unresolved V genes explain less than half of these, and the others have no known cause. Counted in this sample were 150,000 or so clones; approximately 90% of them appeared once. The top ten hold about 0.98% of the sample. Source material: peripheral blood. The receptors originated from a man aged 18-30 years with acute or convalescent COVID-19.

The V and J genes are TRBV5-4 and TRBJ2-1; D remains unclear. This CDR3 contains 12 residues. The germline gives CDR1 SGHNT, CDR2 YYREEE (reference sequence). Trimming left V 0 bases short and J 11 bases short, with 9 bases between. The CDR3 here is CASSLGPEKQFF. The CDR3 DNA sequence: TGTGCCAGCAGCTTGGGGCCCGAAAAGCAGTTCTTC.

This clone was counted between two and nine times. J is TRBJ1-2 and V is TRBV6-5; 8 bases align to TRBD1. There are 15 residues in the CDR3. V was clipped by 7 bases and J by 4 bases; unmatched bases: 11. In germline, CDR1 is MNHEY, CDR2 SVGAGI. This chain's CDR3 is CASKFDRGEAYGYTF. The DNA of the CDR3 is TGTGCCAGCAAGTTTGACAGGGGCGAGGCCTATGGCTACACCTTC.